The entry below gives a single T cell receptor beta chain sequence along with its context. The antigen is not known. Primers included in the PCR were 60 Vbeta and 13 Jbeta primers. Profiling relied on immunoSEQ multiplex PCR, and the TCRdb table lists in-frame clones only, not all of them. The repertoire holds about 170,000 clones, roughly three quarters seen once, with 7.1% in the top ten. The data belong to a study of cytomegalovirus exposure and HLA in healthy donors. Broader study findings: Previous analysis showed most TCR beta V segments were productive about 90% or about 30% of the time. Across HLA loci, a later analysis found differing TCR association rates, with DRB1 most and HLA-C fewest. Specificity of three CMV-associated chains for CMV antigens was verified in vitro.

Germline CDR1 and CDR2: ENHRY and SYGVKD. Unmatched junction bases numbered 8, after V lost 9 bases and J lost 8 bases. This CDR3 has 13 residues. This receptor was obtained from a man aged 35 to 55 in good health and CMV-seropositive. This rearrangement joins TRBV10-3 to TRBJ2-2; 8 bases match TRBD2. Sequences were obtained from PBMCs. CDR3 loop: CAISGEQYGELFF. DNA for the CDR3: TGTGCCATTAGCGGGGAACAGTATGGGGAGCTGTTTTTT.